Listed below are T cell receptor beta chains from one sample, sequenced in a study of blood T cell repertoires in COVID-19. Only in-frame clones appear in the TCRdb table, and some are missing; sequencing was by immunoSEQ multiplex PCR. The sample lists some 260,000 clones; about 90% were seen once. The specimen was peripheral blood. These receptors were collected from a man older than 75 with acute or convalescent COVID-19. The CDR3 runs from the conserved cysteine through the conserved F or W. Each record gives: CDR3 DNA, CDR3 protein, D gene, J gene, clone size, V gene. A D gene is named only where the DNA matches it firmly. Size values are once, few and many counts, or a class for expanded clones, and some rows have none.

CDR3 DNA: TGTGCCAGTTGGCCGAACACTGAAGCTTTCTTT; CDR3 protein: CASWPNTEAFF; D gene: NA; J gene: TRBJ1-1; clone size: NA; V gene: TRBV7-2
CDR3 DNA: TGTGCCAGCAGCTTACTGTCAGGGGGCCTTTCCTACAATGAGCAGTTCTTC; CDR3 protein: CASSLLSGGLSYNEQFF; D gene: TRBD1; J gene: TRBJ2-1; clone size: NA; V gene: TRBV7-2
CDR3 DNA: TGTGCCAGCAGCTTAGGAAGCGAGGGTGAGCAGTTCTTC; CDR3 protein: CASSLGSEGEQFF; D gene: NA; J gene: TRBJ2-1; clone size: few; V gene: TRBV7-7
CDR3 DNA: TGCAGCGTTGAAGTGGGGGACAGGTTTGAAAAACTGTTTTTT; CDR3 protein: CSVEVGDRFEKLFF; D gene: TRBD1; J gene: TRBJ1-4; clone size: once; V gene: TRBV29-1
CDR3 DNA: TGTGCCAGCAGCCAAGATCCCTCAGGGTATGATGGCTACACCTTC; CDR3 protein: CASSQDPSGYDGYTF; D gene: NA; J gene: TRBJ1-2; clone size: NA; V gene: TRBV3-1/TRBV3-2
CDR3 DNA: TGTGCCACCAGGTCTCAGGGGCTTCCCACTGAAGCTTTCTTT; CDR3 protein: CATRSQGLPTEAFF; D gene: NA; J gene: TRBJ1-1; clone size: NA; V gene: TRBV7-2
CDR3 DNA: TGTGCCAGCAGCCGCAGCGTCTCTGGGGCCAACGTCCTGACTTTC; CDR3 protein: CASSRSVSGANVLTF; D gene: NA; J gene: TRBJ2-6; clone size: NA; V gene: TRBV3-1/TRBV3-2
CDR3 DNA: TGTGCCAGCAACCCACGGGGGGGACTGGAGACCCAGTACTTC; CDR3 protein: CASNPRGGLETQYF; D gene: TRBD2; J gene: TRBJ2-5; clone size: once; V gene: TRBV7-2
CDR3 DNA: TGTGCCAGTAGTCGCAGTCCAGGGGCTCAGGACACCATATATTTT; CDR3 protein: CASSRSPGAQDTIYF; D gene: NA; J gene: TRBJ1-3; clone size: NA; V gene: TRBV19
CDR3 DNA: TGTGCCATCACGCGGGGGGAGGACTCTGGGGCCAACGTCCTGACTTTC; CDR3 protein: CAITRGEDSGANVLTF; D gene: TRBD2; J gene: TRBJ2-6; clone size: NA; V gene: TRBV10-3
CDR3 DNA: TGTGCCAGCAGCTCAGGAGGGCTACGGGATCAGCCCCAGCATTTT; CDR3 protein: CASSSGGLRDQPQHF; D gene: NA; J gene: TRBJ1-5; clone size: NA; V gene: TRBV7-2
CDR3 DNA: TGTGCCAGCAGCCAAGATAAGGGGACAGCAAGAGGAGGCTACACCTTC; CDR3 protein: CASSQDKGTARGGYTF; D gene: TRBD1; J gene: TRBJ1-2; clone size: NA; V gene: TRBV3-1/TRBV3-2
CDR3 DNA: TGTGCCAGCAGTTACGATAGAACAGGTTTCCACGAGCAGTACTTC; CDR3 protein: CASSYDRTGFHEQYF; D gene: NA; J gene: TRBJ2-7; clone size: NA; V gene: TRBV6-5
CDR3 DNA: TGTGCCAGCAGTTTAGCAGGGGGCGCGGTGGAAAACCCCTTAGCCAAAAACATTCAGTACTTC; CDR3 protein: CASSLAGGAVENPLAKNIQYF; D gene: TRBD1; J gene: TRBJ2-4; clone size: once; V gene: TRBV27